The T cell receptor (beta chain) described here comes from a study of molecular identifiers for immune sequencing clone quantification. V lost 5 bases to trimming and J lost 4 bases, with 18 bases between them. The V gene's germline CDR1 is MDHEN and CDR2 SYDVKM. CDR3 length equals 15 residues. TCRdb reprocessed the PCR reads via MiXCR and lists one record per CDR3 protein. This sample has about 500,000 distinct CDR3 sequences, with roughly 25% found just once. Findings of the study overall: Whereas naive cells kept under 1% of molecules in clones above 20 RNA copies, such clones held over 97% in effectors.

In this sample, this clonotype turned up a few times. Its target is unknown. Sequencing was carried out using naive CD8+ T cells from blood, with Jurkat cell RNA spiked in. Subset: FACS-sorted CD8+CD4-CCR7+CD45RA+ naive T cells. V gene TRBV28 combines with J gene TRBJ2-7; TRBD2 might be the D (5 bases). The TCR originated in a human donor in good health. Some libraries in this study had Jurkat cell RNA spiked in. The CDR3 sequence: CASSPIGGSLYEQYF. The CDR3 DNA is TGTGCCAGCAGTCCAATAGGAGGAAGTCTTTACGAGCAGTACTTC.